These T cell receptor beta chains were read from a single sample in a study of regulatory T cells in long-lasting Graves disease. TCRdb used MiXCR to reprocess the multiplex PCR reads, holding one entry per CDR3 protein. The table has 240,000 or so distinct CDR3 sequences, roughly 21% seen once. The source material was peripheral blood mononuclear cells (PBMCs), sampled at new diagnosis, from a patient treated with antithyroid drugs. Receptors were obtained from a female donor with Graves disease. CDR3s leave out the opening cysteine and the closing phenylalanine or tryptophan.

j_gene: TRBJ1-4
v_gene: TRBV28
CDR3aa: ATLQTGGGEKLF

j_gene: TRBJ1-3
v_gene: TRBV5-6
CDR3aa: ANSLQAARGNTIY

j_gene: TRBJ2-1
v_gene: TRBV7-9
CDR3aa: ASSFSSGGADEQF

j_gene: TRBJ1-2
v_gene: TRBV12-3/TRBV12-4
CDR3aa: ASSPGTGVSGYT

j_gene: TRBJ2-1
v_gene: TRBV28
CDR3aa: ASGLAGDNEQF

j_gene: TRBJ1-2
v_gene: TRBV25-1
CDR3aa: ASSDRLQGKGYT

j_gene: TRBJ2-1
v_gene: TRBV4-3
CDR3aa: ASRHITSGGGSRGNEQF

j_gene: TRBJ2-3
v_gene: TRBV18
CDR3aa: ASSPPSRRDTQY

j_gene: TRBJ1-5
v_gene: TRBV3-2
CDR3aa: ASSQEVRGGNQPQH

j_gene: TRBJ1-1
v_gene: TRBV5-1
CDR3aa: ASSLARSGGEAF

j_gene: TRBJ2-1
v_gene: TRBV11-2
CDR3aa: ASSPDISSYNEQF

j_gene: TRBJ2-7
v_gene: TRBV19
CDR3aa: ASSIGGYEQY

j_gene: TRBJ2-3
v_gene: TRBV28
CDR3aa: ASSDPGQGFTINTDTQY

j_gene: TRBJ1-2
v_gene: TRBV14
CDR3aa: ASSQVSGYGYT

j_gene: TRBJ2-7
v_gene: TRBV12-3/TRBV12-4
CDR3aa: ASNPGQGRFEQY

j_gene: TRBJ2-2
v_gene: TRBV11-2
CDR3aa: ASNWGQGARELF

j_gene: TRBJ2-1
v_gene: TRBV6-2/TRBV6-3
CDR3aa: ASSTPRDSNEQF

j_gene: TRBJ2-1
v_gene: TRBV27
CDR3aa: ASSSTSGRRDEQF

j_gene: TRBJ2-2
v_gene: TRBV6-5
CDR3aa: ASSWRSNTGELF

j_gene: TRBJ2-6
v_gene: TRBV6-1
CDR3aa: ASSHRESGANVLT

j_gene: TRBJ2-3
v_gene: TRBV7-3
CDR3aa: ASSLNAKRGGAADTQY

j_gene: TRBJ2-2
v_gene: TRBV5-1
CDR3aa: ASSQTGGYTGELF

j_gene: TRBJ2-7
v_gene: TRBV5-5
CDR3aa: ASSLEVWSEQY

j_gene: TRBJ1-1
v_gene: TRBV7-2
CDR3aa: ASSPLGGGWLTEAF

j_gene: TRBJ2-6
v_gene: TRBV18
CDR3aa: ASSPSGTGANVLT

j_gene: TRBJ1-6
v_gene: TRBV7-6
CDR3aa: ASSLENLGNSPLH

j_gene: TRBJ2-3
v_gene: TRBV7-9
CDR3aa: ASSLGGNRISDTQY

j_gene: TRBJ1-5
v_gene: TRBV6-2/TRBV6-3
CDR3aa: ASSYGVGGQPQH